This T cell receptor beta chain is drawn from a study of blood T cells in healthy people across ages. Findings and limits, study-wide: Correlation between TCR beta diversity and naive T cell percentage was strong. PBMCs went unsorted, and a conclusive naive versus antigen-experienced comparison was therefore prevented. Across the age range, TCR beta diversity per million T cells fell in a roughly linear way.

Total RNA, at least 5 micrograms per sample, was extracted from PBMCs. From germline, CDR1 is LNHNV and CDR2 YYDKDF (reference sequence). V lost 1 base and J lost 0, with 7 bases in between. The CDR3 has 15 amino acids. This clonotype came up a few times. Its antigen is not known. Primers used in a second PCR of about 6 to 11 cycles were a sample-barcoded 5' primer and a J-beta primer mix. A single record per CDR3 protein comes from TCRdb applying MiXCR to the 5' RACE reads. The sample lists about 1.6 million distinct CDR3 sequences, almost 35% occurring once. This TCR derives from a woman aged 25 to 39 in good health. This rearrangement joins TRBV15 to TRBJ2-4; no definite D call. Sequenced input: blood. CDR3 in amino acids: CATSRGSGAKNIQYF. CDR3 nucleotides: TGTGCCACCAGCAGAGGGTCGGGAGCCAAAAACATTCAGTACTTC. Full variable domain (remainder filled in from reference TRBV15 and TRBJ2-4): DAMVIQNPRYQVTQFGKPVTLSCSQTLNHNVMYWYQQKSSQAPKLLFHYYDKDFNNEADTPDNFQSRRPNTSFCFLDIRSPGLGDTAMYLCATSRGSGAKNIQYFGAGTRLSVL.